This T cell receptor beta chain comes out of a study of Graves' ophthalmopathy and Graves' hyperthyroidism. This clonotype was seen ten or more times. The CDR3 totals 12 residues. Germline assignment: CDR1 MDHEN and CDR2 SYDVKM. The junction had 2 bases not matched to a gene; V was cut back by 3 bases and J by 7 bases. RNA transcripts served as template for amplifying TCR beta CDR3 sequences. First-round RT-PCR with HTBI primers preceded a second-round multiplex PCR. MiXCR, run by TCRdb on the multiplex PCR reads, gives a single entry per CDR3 protein. The sample gives roughly 380,000 distinct CDR3 sequences, 15% to 17% of which show up once; roughly 7% is in the top ten. Stable hyperthyroidism was defined by absence of ophthalmopathy within 18 months of follow-up.

Sequenced: peripheral blood. The chain combines TRBV28 with TRBJ1-2; TRBD1 matches 7 bases. The source of this sequence is a woman between 18 and 29 years old with stable Graves' hyperthyroidism. Here the CDR3 reads CASSLGDSGYTF. Written as DNA, the CDR3 is TGTGCCAGCAGTTTGGGGGACAGTGGCTACACCTTC.